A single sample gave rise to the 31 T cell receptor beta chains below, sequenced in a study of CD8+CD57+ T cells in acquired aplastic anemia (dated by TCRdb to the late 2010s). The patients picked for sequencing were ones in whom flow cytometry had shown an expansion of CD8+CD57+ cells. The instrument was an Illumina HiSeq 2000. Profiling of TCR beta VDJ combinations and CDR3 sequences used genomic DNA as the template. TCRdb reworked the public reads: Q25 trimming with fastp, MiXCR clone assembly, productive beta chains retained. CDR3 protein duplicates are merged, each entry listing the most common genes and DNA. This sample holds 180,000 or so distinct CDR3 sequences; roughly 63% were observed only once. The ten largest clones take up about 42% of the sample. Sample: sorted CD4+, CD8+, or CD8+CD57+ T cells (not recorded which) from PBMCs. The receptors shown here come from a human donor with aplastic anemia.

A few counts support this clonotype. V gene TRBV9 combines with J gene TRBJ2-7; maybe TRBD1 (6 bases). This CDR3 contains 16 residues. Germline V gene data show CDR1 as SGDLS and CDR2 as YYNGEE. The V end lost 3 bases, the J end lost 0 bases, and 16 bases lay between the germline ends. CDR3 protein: CASSAGQAISSYEQYF. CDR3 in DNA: TGTGCCAGCAGCGCGGGACAAGCTATCAGCTCCTACGAGCAGTACTTC.

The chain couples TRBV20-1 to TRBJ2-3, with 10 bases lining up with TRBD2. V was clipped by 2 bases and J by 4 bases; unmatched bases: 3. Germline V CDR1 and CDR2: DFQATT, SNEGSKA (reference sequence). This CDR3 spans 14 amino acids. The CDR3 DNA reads TGCAGTGCTAGATACCTAGCGGGGGCAGATACGCAGTATTTT. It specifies CSARYLAGADTQYF.

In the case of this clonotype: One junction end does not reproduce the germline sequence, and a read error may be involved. The CDR3 protein is CASSSTYDREQGYGYTF. The CDR3 DNA is TGTGCCAGCAGTTCCACTTACGACAGGGAGCAAGGCTATGGCTACACCTTC. V is TRBV24-1 and J is TRBJ1-2, with 7 bases lining up with TRBD1. The germline CDR1 and CDR2 sequences are KGHDR and SFDVKD. This CDR3 region has 17 residues.

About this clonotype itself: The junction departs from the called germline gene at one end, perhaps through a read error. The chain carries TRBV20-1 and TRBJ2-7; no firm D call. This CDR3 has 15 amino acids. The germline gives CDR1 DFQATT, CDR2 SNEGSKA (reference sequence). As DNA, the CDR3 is TGCGGTGCTAGAGCTCCAACGGGCCCATTCTACGAGCAGTACTTC. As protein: CGARAPTGPFYEQYF.

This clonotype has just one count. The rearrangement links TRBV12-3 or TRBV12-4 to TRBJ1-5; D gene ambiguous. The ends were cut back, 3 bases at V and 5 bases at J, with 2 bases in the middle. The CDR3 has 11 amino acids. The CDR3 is CASSLHQPQHF. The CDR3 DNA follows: TGTGCCAGCAGTTTGCATCAGCCCCAGCATTTT.

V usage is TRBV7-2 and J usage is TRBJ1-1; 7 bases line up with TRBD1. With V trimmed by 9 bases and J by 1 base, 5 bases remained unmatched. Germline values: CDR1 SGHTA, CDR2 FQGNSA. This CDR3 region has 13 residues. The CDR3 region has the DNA TGTGCCAGTACCGGGACAGCGAACACTGAAGCTTTCTTT. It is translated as CASTGTANTEAFF.

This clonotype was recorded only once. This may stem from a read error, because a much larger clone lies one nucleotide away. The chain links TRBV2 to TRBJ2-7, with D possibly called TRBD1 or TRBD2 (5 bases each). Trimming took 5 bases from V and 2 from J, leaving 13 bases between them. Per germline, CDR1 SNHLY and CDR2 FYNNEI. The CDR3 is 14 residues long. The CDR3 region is CASSTSEGPYEQYF. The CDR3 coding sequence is TGTGCCAGCAGTACGAGCGAGGGGCCCTACGAGCAGTACTTC.

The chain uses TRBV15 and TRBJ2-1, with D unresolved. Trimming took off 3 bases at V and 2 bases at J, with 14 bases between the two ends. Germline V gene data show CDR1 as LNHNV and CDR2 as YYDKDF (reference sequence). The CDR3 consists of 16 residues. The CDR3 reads CATSSRDDATYNEQFF. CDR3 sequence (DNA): TGTGCCACCAGCAGCCGAGATGACGCGACCTACAATGAGCAGTTCTTC.

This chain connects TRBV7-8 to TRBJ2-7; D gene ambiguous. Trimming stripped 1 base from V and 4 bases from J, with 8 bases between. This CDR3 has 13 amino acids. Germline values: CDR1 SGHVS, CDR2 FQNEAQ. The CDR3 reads CASSLGTEYEQYF. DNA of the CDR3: TGTGCCAGCAGCTTAGGTACGGAATACGAGCAGTACTTC.

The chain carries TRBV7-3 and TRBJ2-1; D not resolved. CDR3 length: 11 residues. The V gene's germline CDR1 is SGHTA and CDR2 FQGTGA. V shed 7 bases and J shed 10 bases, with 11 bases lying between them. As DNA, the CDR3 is TGTGCCAGCACCTCACGGAGAGAGCAGTTCTTC. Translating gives CASTSRREQFF. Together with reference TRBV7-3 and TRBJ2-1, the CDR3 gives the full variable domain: GAGVSQTPSNKVTEKGKYVELRCDPISGHTALYWYRQSLGQGPEFLIYFQGTGAADDSGLPNDRFFAVRPEGSVSTLKIQRTERGDSAVYLCASTSRREQFFGPGTRLTVL.

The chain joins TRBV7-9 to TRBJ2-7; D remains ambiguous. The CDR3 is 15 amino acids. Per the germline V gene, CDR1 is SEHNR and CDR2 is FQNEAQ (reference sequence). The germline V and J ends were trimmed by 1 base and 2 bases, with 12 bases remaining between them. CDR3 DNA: TGTGCCAGCAGCTTAGAGGGTCTGCCGACCTACGAGCAGTACTTC. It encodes CASSLEGLPTYEQYF.

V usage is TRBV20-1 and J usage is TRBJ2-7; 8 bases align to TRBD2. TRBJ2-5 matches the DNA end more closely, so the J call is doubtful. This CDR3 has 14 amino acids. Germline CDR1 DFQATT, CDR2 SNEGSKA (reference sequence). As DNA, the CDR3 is TGCAGTGCTAGAGAAACTAGCGGAAGAGAGACCCAGTACTTC. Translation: CSARETSGRETQYF.

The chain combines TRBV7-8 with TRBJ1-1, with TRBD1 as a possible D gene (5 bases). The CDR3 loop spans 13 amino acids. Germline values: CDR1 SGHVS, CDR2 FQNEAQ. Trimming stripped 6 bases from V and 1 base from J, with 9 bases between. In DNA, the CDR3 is TGTGCCAGCAGAAGAGACAGGAACACTGAAGCTTTCTTT. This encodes CASRRDRNTEAFF. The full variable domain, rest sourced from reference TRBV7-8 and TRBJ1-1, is GAGVSQSPRYKVAKRGQDVALRCDPISGHVSLFWYQQALGQGPEFLTYFQNEAQLDKSGLPSDRFFAERPEGSVSTLKIQRTQQEDSAVYLCASRRDRNTEAFFGQGTRLTVV.

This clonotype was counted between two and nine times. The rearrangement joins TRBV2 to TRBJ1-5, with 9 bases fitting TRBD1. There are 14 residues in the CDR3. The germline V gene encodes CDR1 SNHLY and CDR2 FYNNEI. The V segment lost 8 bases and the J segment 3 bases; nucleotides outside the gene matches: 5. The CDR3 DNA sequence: TGTGCCAGCCAGGACAGGGGACCCAATCAGCCCCAGCATTTT. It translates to CASQDRGPNQPQHF.

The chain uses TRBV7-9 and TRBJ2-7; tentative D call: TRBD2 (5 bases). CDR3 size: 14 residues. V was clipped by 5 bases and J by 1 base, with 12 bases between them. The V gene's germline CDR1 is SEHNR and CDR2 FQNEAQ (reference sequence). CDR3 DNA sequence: TGTGCCAGCAGCCCGCGGGTGGGTTCCTACGAGCAGTACTTC. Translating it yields CASSPRVGSYEQYF.

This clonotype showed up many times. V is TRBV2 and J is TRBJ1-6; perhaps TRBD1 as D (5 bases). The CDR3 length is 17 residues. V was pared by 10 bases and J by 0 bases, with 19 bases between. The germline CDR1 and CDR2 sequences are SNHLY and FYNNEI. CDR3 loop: CATTHGGASSYNSPLHF. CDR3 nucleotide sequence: TGTGCCACTACCCACGGTGGGGCTAGCTCCTATAATTCACCCCTCCACTTT.

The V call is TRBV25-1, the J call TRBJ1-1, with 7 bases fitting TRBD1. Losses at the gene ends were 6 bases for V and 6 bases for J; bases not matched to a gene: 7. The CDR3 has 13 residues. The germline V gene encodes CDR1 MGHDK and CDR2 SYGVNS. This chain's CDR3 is CASSLDRAAEAFF. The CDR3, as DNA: TGTGCCAGCAGCCTTGACAGGGCCGCTGAAGCTTTCTTT.

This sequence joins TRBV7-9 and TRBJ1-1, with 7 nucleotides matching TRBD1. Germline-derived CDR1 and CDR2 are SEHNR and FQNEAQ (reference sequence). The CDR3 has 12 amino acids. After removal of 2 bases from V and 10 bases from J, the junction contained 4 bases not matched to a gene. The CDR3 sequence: CASSLRQGAAFF. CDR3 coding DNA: TGTGCCAGCAGCTTAAGACAGGGCGCAGCTTTCTTT. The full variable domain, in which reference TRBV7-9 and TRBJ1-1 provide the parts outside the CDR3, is DTGVSQNPRHKITKRGQNVTFRCDPISEHNRLYWYRQTLGQGPEFLTYFQNEAQLEKSRLLSDRFSAERPKGSFSTLEIQRTEQGDSAMYLCASSLRQGAAFFGQGTRLTVV.

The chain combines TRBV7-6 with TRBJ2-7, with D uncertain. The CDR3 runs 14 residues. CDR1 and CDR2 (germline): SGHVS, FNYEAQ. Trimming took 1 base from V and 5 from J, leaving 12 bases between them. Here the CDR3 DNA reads TGTGCCAGCAGCTTAGAGGGAAGAGCCCACGAGCAGTACTTC. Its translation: CASSLEGRAHEQYF.

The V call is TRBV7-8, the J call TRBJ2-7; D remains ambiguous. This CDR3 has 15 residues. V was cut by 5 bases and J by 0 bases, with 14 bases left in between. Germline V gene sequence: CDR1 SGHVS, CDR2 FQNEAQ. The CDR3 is CASSPSSSLSYEQYF. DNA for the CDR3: TGTGCCAGCAGCCCCTCTTCCTCTCTCTCCTACGAGCAGTACTTC. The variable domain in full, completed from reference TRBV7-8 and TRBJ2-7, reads GAGVSQSPRYKVAKRGQDVALRCDPISGHVSLFWYQQALGQGPEFLTYFQNEAQLDKSGLPSDRFFAERPEGSVSTLKIQRTQQEDSAVYLCASSPSSSLSYEQYFGPGTRLTVT.

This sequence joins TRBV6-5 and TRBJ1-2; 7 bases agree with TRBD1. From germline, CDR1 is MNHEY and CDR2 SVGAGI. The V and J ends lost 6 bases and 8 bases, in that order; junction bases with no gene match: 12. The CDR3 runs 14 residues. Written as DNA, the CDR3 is TGTGCCAGCAGGATGATTACAGGGGAAGACGGCTACACCTTC. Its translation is CASRMITGEDGYTF.

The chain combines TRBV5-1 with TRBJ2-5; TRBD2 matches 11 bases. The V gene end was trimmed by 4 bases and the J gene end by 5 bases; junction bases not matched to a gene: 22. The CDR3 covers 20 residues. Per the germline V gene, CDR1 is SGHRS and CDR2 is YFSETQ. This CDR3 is CASSLPTNTLTSGSFETQYF. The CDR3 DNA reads TGCGCCAGCAGCCTTCCCACCAACACTTTAACTAGCGGGAGCTTTGAGACCCAGTACTTC.

CDR3 residues: CSARDLTSGGDSYEQYF. The DNA of the CDR3 is TGCAGTGCTAGAGATCTGACTAGCGGGGGAGACTCCTACGAGCAGTACTTC. The chain uses TRBV20-1 and TRBJ2-7; 12 bases line up with TRBD2. CDR3 length equals 17 residues. Germline V gene sequence: CDR1 DFQATT, CDR2 SNEGSKA (reference sequence). The ends lost 0 bases at V and 0 bases at J; junction bases unmatched: 6.

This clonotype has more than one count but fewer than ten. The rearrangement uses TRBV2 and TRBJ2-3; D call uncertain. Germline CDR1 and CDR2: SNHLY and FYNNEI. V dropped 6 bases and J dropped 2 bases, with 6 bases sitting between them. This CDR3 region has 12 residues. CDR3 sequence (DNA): TGTGCCAGCAGGGGATACACAGATACGCAGTATTTT. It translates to CASRGYTDTQYF.

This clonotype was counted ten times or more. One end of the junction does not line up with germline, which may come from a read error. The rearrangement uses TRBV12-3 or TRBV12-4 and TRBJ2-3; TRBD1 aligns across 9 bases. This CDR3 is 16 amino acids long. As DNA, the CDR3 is TGTGCCAACAGTCCGAACAGGGGGCTTTACACAGATACGCAGTATTTT. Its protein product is CANSPNRGLYTDTQYF.

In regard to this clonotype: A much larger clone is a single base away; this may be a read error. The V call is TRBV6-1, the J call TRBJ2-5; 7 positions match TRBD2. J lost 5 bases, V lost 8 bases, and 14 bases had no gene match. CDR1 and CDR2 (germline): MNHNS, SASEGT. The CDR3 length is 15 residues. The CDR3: CASRPSGLRTETQYF. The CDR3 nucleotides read TGTGCCAGCCGACCATCGGGACTACGGACGGAGACCCAGTACTTC.

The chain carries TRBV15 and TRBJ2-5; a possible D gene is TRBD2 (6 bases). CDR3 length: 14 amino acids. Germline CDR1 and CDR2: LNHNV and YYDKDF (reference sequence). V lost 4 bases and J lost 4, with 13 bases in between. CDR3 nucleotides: TGTGCCACCAGCAAATTCGGGGGTCGAGAGACCCAGTACTTC. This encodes CATSKFGGRETQYF.

The DNA for the CDR3 is TGTGCCACCTATCTCGCGGGAGTAGGGAGTCAAGAGACCCAGTACTTC. It specifies CATYLAGVGSQETQYF. V usage is TRBV15 and J usage is TRBJ2-5; TRBD2 matches at 7 bases. Per germline, CDR1 LNHNV and CDR2 YYDKDF (reference sequence). This CDR3 is built from 16 residues. V shed 8 bases and J 2 bases; nucleotides not matched to a gene: 14.

CDR3: CASSSVWSDSPLHF. DNA of the CDR3: TGTGCCAGCAGTAGTGTATGGTCTGATTCACCCCTCCACTTT. The chain employs TRBV25-1 and TRBJ1-6; unclear D gene. From germline, CDR1 is MGHDK and CDR2 SYGVNS. CDR3 length equals 14 residues. Trimming stripped 5 bases from V and 8 bases from J, with 13 bases between.

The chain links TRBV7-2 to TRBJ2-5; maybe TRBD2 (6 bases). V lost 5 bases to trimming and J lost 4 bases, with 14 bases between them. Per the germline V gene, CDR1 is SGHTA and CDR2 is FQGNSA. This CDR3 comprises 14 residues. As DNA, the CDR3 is TGTGCCAGCAGCCACACGGCGGGGATAGAGACCCAGTACTTC. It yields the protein CASSHTAGIETQYF.

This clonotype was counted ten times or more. The CDR3 sequence is CASREGKGNSGNTIYF. The CDR3 DNA is TGTGCCAGCAGGGAAGGAAAGGGAAACTCCGGAAACACCATATATTTT. The rearrangement uses TRBV25-1 and TRBJ1-3, with D unclear. Per germline, CDR1 MGHDK and CDR2 SYGVNS. The CDR3 runs to 16 residues. Between the trimmed V and J ends, which lost 6 bases and 4 bases, there was a span of 19 bases.